These 20 T cell receptor beta chains were all obtained from the same sample, sequenced in a study of cytomegalovirus exposure and HLA in healthy donors. The PCR used 60 Vbeta and 13 Jbeta primers. Assay used: immunoSEQ multiplex PCR; TCRdb lists only in-frame clones, some missing. This sample carries 100,000 or so clones, 77% of them seen once, and the ten largest clones take approximately 11%. The sequencing input was PBMCs. These receptors were taken from a man aged 35-49 years in good health and CMV-seropositive.

This clone occurred a few times. This sequence joins TRBV6-5 and TRBJ1-5; D gene unclear. CDR1 and CDR2 from the germline V gene are MNHEY and SVGAGI. This CDR3 region has 13 residues. Deletions cut 2 bases from V and 1 base from J, with 3 bases between. DNA of the CDR3: TGTGCCAGCAGTTACCAGAGCAATCAGCCCCAGCATTTT. It is translated as CASSYQSNQPQHF.

This rearrangement joins TRBV12-5 to TRBJ2-1; TRBD1 agrees at 9 bases. Germline CDR1 is LGHNT and CDR2 is FRNRAP. V lost 7 bases to trimming and J lost 4 bases; unmatched junction nucleotides: 5. The CDR3 is 14 amino acids. The CDR3 here is CASVPGQGYNEQFF. The CDR3 DNA follows: TGTGCTAGTGTCCCGGGACAGGGATACAATGAGCAGTTCTTC.

V usage is TRBV7-2 and J usage is TRBJ2-7; D ambiguous. This CDR3 is built from 13 residues. Deletions cut 3 bases from V and 6 bases from J, with 12 bases between. Germline V gene lookup returns CDR1 SGHTA and CDR2 FQGNSA. CDR3 nucleotides: TGTGCCAGCAGCTTCAGTGTACCCCCCGAGCAGTACTTC. Translation: CASSFSVPPEQYF.

In its sample, this clone was seen once. Relative to the germline gene, one junction end is altered; a read error may explain this. The V gene is TRBV7-9, the J gene TRBJ2-7; 8 nucleotides align to TRBD1. There are 18 residues in the CDR3. Germline assignment: CDR1 SEHNR and CDR2 FQNEAQ (reference sequence). CDR3 residues: CSSSPPWAGDRNPYEQYF. DNA of the CDR3: TGTTCCAGCAGCCCTCCCTGGGCCGGGGACAGGAACCCGTACGAGCAGTACTTC.

The chain is built from TRBV5-1 and TRBJ1-1; D unclear. V lost 3 bases to trimming and J lost 0 bases, with 15 bases between them. Germline assignment: CDR1 SGHRS and CDR2 YFSETQ. This CDR3 contains 16 residues. CDR3 DNA: TGCGCCAGCAGCTCCCGATGGGCAGCAATGAACACTGAAGCTTTCTTT. Translated: CASSSRWAAMNTEAFF.

CDR3 nucleotides: TGTGCCAGCAGTTCTTTCACAGATACGCAGTATTTT. Amino acids: CASSSFTDTQYF. The V and J genes are TRBV2 and TRBJ2-3; D call uncertain. The CDR3 is made up of 12 amino acids. The germline V and J ends were trimmed by 5 bases and 2 bases, with 5 bases remaining between them. The V gene's germline CDR1 is SNHLY and CDR2 FYNNEI. Together with reference TRBV2 and TRBJ2-3, the CDR3 gives the full variable domain: EPEVTQTPSHQVTQMGQEVILRCVPISNHLYFYWYRQILGQKVEFLVSFYNNEISEKSEIFDDQFSVERPDGSNFTLKIRSTKLEDSAMYFCASSSFTDTQYFGPGTRLTVL.

The chain is built from TRBV2 and TRBJ1-1; 7 nucleotides match TRBD1. Germline assignment: CDR1 SNHLY and CDR2 FYNNEI. Trimming at V came to 8 bases and at J to 0 bases, leaving 3 bases not matched to a gene. The CDR3 is 13 amino acids. CDR3: CASGGQMNTEAFF. The CDR3 DNA follows: TGTGCCAGCGGGGGACAGATGAACACTGAAGCTTTCTTT.

CDR3 amino acids: CASSSGGVGQIIHQPQHF. The CDR3 DNA sequence: TGTGCCAGCAGCTCCGGTGGGGTAGGACAGATTATCCATCAGCCCCAGCATTTT. The chain combines TRBV7-2 with TRBJ1-5, with D perhaps TRBD1 (6 bases). Germline CDR1 is SGHTA and CDR2 is FQGNSA. This CDR3 is built from 18 residues. Trimming took off 4 bases at V and 5 bases at J, with 24 bases between the two ends. Combining the CDR3 with reference TRBV7-2 and TRBJ1-5 gives the whole variable domain GAGVSQSPSNKVTEKGKDVELRCDPISGHTALYWYRQSLGQGLEFLIYFQGNSAPDKSGLPSDRFSAERTGGSVSTLTIQRTQQEDSAVYLCASSSGGVGQIIHQPQHFGDGTRLSIL.

The genes are TRBV6-5 and TRBJ1-5; possible D gene TRBD1, 5 bases. V was clipped by 4 bases and J by 3 bases, with 13 bases between them. The CDR3 extends over 15 amino acids. From germline, CDR1 is MNHEY and CDR2 SVGAGI. CDR3 amino acids: CASSSHQGANQPQHF. The CDR3 coding sequence is TGTGCCAGCAGTTCCCACCAGGGTGCCAATCAGCCCCAGCATTTT.

Only a few counts were recorded for this clone. V usage is TRBV21-1 and J usage is TRBJ1-6; the D call of TRBD1 is as the table states it, not checked on the DNA. TRBV21-1 is recorded as a pseudogene. The CDR3 has 21 amino acids. CDR3 residues: CASSPCGPATGGWSYNSPLHF. CDR3 sequence (DNA): TGTGCCAGCAGTCCTTGCGGGCCTGCAACAGGGGGCTGGTCCTATAATTCACCCCTCCACTTT.

The J gene is TRBJ2-6, the V gene TRBV5-1; possible D gene TRBD1, 6 bases. The CDR3 totals 18 residues. Trimming took off 3 bases at V and 0 bases at J, with 16 bases between the two ends. Germline CDR1 and CDR2: SGHRS and YFSETQ. CDR3 nucleotide sequence: TGCGCCAGCAGCTCACCGGGACATCAGCACTCTGGGGCCAACGTCCTGACTTTC. It specifies CASSSPGHQHSGANVLTF. The full variable domain, with the rest looked up from reference TRBV5-1 and TRBJ2-6, is KAGVTQTPRYLIKTRGQQVTLSCSPISGHRSVSWYQQTPGQGLQFLFEYFSETQRNKGNFPGRFSGRQFSNSRSEMNVSTLELGDSALYLCASSSPGHQHSGANVLTFGAGSRLTVL.

CDR3: CASSSQGRSPLHF. For the CDR3, the DNA is TGTGCCAGCAGTTCTCAGGGGCGCTCCCCCCTCCACTTT. The chain combines TRBV27 with TRBJ1-6; maybe TRBD1 (6 bases). With 4 bases removed from V and 13 bases from J, the gap between germline ends came to 14 bases. Germline V lookup: CDR1 MNHEY, CDR2 SMNVEV (reference sequence). The CDR3 spans 13 residues.

The sample holds a few counts of this clone. The chain couples TRBV21-1 to TRBJ1-1; TRBD1 is the table's D call and was not checked against the DNA. TRBV21-1 is noted as a pseudogene. This CDR3 has 15 amino acids. The CDR3 DNA reads TGTGCCAGCAGCAAAGCGGACAGGGAAGGCACTGAAGCTTTCTTT. Protein product: CASSKADREGTEAFF.

J is TRBJ2-7 and V is TRBV5-6; possible D gene TRBD1, 6 bases. The germline V gene has CDR1 SGHDT and CDR2 YYEEEE. V was clipped by 1 base and J by 0 bases, with 8 bases between them. There are 14 residues in the CDR3. CDR3 residues: CASSLTGFSYEQYF. DNA of the CDR3: TGTGCCAGCAGCTTGACAGGGTTCTCCTACGAGCAGTACTTC. Complete variable domain (other parts from reference TRBV5-6 and TRBJ2-7): DAGVTQSPTHLIKTRGQQVTLRCSPKSGHDTVSWYQQALGQGPQFIFQYYEEEERQRGNFPDRFSGHQFPNYSSELNVNALLLGDSALYLCASSLTGFSYEQYFGPGTRLTVT.

This chain connects TRBV5-6 to TRBJ2-5, with 8 bases fitting TRBD2. V shed 3 bases and J 5 bases; nucleotides not matched to a gene: 9. This CDR3 contains 15 residues. In germline, CDR1 is SGHDT, CDR2 YYEEEE. The CDR3 sequence: CASSSPRGGLETQYF. DNA for the CDR3: TGTGCCAGCAGCTCCCCTCGGGGGGGCTTGGAGACCCAGTACTTC.

CDR3 loop: CASSQDPQGFSDTQYF. CDR3 in DNA: TGCGCCAGCAGCCAAGATCCCCAGGGCTTTTCAGATACGCAGTATTTT. The genes are TRBV4-1 and TRBJ2-3; TRBD1 might be the D (5 bases). V was clipped by 0 bases and J by 4 bases, with 14 bases between them. The CDR3 covers 16 residues. Germline CDR1 MGHRA, CDR2 YSYEKL.

The table lists this clone with a count of one. This rearrangement joins TRBV5-1 to TRBJ1-4, with D possibly matching TRBD1 (6 bases). This CDR3 is built from 14 residues. V shed 3 bases and J shed 8 bases, with 14 bases lying between them. The germline V gene encodes CDR1 SGHRS and CDR2 YFSETQ. The CDR3 DNA is TGCGCCAGCAGCTCCCAGGGGCAACGGGAAAAACTGTTTTTT. Protein: CASSSQGQREKLFF.

This CDR3 is CASSLGASGGADTQYF. CDR3 DNA: TGTGCCAGCAGCTTGGGAGCTAGCGGGGGGGCAGATACGCAGTATTTT. J is TRBJ2-3 and V is TRBV5-6; 12 bases match TRBD2. CDR1 and CDR2 (germline): SGHDT, YYEEEE. This CDR3 is built from 16 residues. V lost 0 bases and J lost 4; bases outside the gene matches: 3.

This clone was found a few times. Sequence at one end of the junction differs from germline and may be a read error. J is TRBJ1-1 and V is TRBV5-4; 8 positions agree with TRBD1. The CDR3 runs to 16 residues. The germline V gene has CDR1 SGHNT and CDR2 YYREEE (reference sequence). DNA of the CDR3: TGCGCCAGCAGCCGAACACGGACAGGGTGGGACACTGAAGCTTTCTTT. Translation: CASSRTRTGWDTEAFF.

CDR3 in DNA: TGTGCCAGCAGCTTACCAGGGTTCCATCAGCCCCAGCATTTT. Translating gives CASSLPGFHQPQHF. The rearrangement uses TRBV7-8 and TRBJ1-5, with a possible D match to TRBD1 (5 bases). V lost 2 bases and J 5 bases, leaving 10 bases between the germline ends. Germline assignment: CDR1 SGHVS and CDR2 FQNEAQ. CDR3 length: 14 amino acids.